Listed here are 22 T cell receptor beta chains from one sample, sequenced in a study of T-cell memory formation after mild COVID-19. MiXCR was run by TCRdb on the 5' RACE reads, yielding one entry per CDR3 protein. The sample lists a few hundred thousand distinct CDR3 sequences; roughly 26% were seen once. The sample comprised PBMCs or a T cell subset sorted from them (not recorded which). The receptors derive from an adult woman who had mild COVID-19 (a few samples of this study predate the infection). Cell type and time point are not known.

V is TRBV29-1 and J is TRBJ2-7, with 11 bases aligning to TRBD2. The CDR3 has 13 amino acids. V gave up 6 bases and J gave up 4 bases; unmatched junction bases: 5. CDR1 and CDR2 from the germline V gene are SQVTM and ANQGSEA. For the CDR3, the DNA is TGCAGCGTCCAGACTAGCGGGGTTTACGAGCAGTACTTC. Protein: CSVQTSGVYEQYF.

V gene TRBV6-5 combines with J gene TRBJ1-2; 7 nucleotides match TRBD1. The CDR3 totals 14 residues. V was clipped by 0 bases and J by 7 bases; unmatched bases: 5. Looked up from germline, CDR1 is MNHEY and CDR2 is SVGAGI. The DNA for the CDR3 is TGTGCCAGCAGTTACTCGACAGGGCAACGTGGCTACACCTTC. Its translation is CASSYSTGQRGYTF.

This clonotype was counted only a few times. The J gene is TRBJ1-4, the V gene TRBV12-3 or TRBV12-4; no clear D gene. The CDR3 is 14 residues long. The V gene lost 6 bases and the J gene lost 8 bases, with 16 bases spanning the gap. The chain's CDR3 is CASSHDQAREKLFF. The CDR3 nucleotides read TGTGCCAGCAGCCACGACCAAGCCCGGGAAAAACTGTTTTTT.

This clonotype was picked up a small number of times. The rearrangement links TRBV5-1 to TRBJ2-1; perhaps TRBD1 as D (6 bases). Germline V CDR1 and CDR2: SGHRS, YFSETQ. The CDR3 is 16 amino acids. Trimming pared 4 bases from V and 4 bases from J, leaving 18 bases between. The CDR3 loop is CASSTLQGSKYNEQFF. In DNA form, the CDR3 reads TGCGCCAGCAGCACCTTACAGGGTTCTAAGTACAATGAGCAGTTCTTC.

This CDR3 reads CASSPYRAHNYGYTF. The DNA of the CDR3 is TGTGCCAGCAGTCCTTACAGGGCTCACAACTATGGCTACACCTTC. The chain recombines TRBV27 with TRBJ1-2; TRBD1 is a possible D gene (6 bases). Deletions cut 5 bases from V and 2 bases from J, with 15 bases between. The CDR3 is 15 amino acids. CDR1 MNHEY and CDR2 SMNVEV come from the germline V gene (reference sequence).

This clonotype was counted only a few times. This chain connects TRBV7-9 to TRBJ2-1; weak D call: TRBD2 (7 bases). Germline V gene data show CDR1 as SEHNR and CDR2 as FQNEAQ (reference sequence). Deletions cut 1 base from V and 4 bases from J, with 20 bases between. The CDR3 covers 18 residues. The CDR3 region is CASSLGAGGGGSYNEQFF. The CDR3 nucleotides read TGTGCCAGCAGCTTAGGGGCCGGCGGGGGCGGCTCTTACAATGAGCAGTTCTTC.

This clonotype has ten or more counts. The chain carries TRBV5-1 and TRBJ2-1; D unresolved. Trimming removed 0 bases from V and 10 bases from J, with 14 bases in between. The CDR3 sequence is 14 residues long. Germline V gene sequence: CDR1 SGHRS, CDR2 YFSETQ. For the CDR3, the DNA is TGCGCCAGCAGCTTGGGCGCCTCGGATGTGGAGCAGTTCTTC. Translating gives CASSLGASDVEQFF.

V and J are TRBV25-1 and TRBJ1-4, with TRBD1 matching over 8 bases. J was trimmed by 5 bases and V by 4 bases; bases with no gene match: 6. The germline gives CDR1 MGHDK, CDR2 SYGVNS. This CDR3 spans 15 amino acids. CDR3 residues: CASSGSTGGNEKLFF. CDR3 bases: TGTGCCAGCAGTGGGAGTACAGGGGGAAATGAAAAACTGTTTTTT. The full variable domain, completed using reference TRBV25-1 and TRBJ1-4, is EADIYQTPRYLVIGTGKKITLECSQTMGHDKMYWYQQDPGMELHLIHYSYGVNSTEKGDLSSESTVSRIRTEHFPLTLESARPSHTSQYLCASSGSTGGNEKLFFGSGTQLSVL.

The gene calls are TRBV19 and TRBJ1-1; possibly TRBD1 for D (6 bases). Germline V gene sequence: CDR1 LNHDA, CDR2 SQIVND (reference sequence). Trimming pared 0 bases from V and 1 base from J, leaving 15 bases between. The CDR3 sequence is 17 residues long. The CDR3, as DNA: TGTGCCAGTAGTATAGATCCGCCGGGGGCCTGGAACACTGAAGCTTTCTTT. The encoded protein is CASSIDPPGAWNTEAFF.

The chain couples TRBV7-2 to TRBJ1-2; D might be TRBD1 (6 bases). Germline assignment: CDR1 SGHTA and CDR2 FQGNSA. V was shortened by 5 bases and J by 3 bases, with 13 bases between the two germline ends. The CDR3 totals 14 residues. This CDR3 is CASSLDSTDYGYTF. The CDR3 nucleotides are TGTGCCAGCAGCCTGGACAGTACGGACTATGGCTACACCTTC.

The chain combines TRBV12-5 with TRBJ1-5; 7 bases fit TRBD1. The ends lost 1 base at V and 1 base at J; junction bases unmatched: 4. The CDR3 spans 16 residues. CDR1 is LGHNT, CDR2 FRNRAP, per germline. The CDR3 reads CASGLGQGGSNQPQHF. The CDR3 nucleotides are TGTGCTAGTGGTTTGGGACAGGGAGGGAGCAATCAGCCCCAGCATTTT.

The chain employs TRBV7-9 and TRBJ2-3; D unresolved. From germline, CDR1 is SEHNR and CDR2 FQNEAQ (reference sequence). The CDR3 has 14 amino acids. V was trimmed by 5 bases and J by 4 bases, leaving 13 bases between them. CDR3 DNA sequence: TGTGCCAGCAGCCGTCTCGGTATTGCAGATACGCAGTATTTT. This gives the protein CASSRLGIADTQYF.

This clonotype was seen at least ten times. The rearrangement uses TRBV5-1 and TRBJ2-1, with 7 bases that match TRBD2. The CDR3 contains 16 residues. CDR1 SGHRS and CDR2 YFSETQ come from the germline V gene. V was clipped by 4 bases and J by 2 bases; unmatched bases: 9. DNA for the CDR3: TGCGCCAGCAGCCTGGAACTAGCGTCGGCCTACAATGAGCAGTTCTTC. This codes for CASSLELASAYNEQFF. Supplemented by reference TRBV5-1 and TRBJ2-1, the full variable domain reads KAGVTQTPRYLIKTRGQQVTLSCSPISGHRSVSWYQQTPGQGLQFLFEYFSETQRNKGNFPGRFSGRQFSNSRSEMNVSTLELGDSALYLCASSLELASAYNEQFFGPGTRLTVL.

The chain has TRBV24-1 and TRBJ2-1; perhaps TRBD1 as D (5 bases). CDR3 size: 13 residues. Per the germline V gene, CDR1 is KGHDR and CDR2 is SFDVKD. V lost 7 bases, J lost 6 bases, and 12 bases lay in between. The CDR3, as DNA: TGTGCCACCAGCACAGGAATCCTCAATGAGCAGTTCTTC. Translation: CATSTGILNEQFF.

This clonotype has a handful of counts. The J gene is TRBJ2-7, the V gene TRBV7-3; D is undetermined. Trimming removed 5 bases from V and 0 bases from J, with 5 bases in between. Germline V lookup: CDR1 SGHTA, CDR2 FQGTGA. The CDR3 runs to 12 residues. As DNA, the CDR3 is TGTGCCAGCAGCCCCCTCTCCTACGAGCAGTACTTC. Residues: CASSPLSYEQYF.

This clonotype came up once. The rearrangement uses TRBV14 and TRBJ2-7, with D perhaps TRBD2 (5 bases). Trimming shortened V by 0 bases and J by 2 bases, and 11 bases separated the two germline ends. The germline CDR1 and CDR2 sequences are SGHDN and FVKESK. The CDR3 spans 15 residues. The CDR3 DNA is TGTGCCAGCAGCCAAGAGCCTAGCAGAACCTACGAGCAGTACTTC. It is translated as CASSQEPSRTYEQYF.

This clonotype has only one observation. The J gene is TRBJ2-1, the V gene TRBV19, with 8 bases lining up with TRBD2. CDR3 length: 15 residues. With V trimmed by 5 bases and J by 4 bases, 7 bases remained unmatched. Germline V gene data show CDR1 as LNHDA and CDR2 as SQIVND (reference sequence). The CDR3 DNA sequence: TGTGCCAGTAGTTCCGGGAGGGTAGGTTACAATGAGCAGTTCTTC. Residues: CASSSGRVGYNEQFF.

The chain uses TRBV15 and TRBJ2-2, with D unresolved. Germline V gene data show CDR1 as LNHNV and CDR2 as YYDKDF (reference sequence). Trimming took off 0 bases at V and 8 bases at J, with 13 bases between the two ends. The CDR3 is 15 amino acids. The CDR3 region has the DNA TGTGCCACCAGCAGAGAAGTAGGAGTTCTTGGGGAGCTGTTTTTT. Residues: CATSREVGVLGELFF.

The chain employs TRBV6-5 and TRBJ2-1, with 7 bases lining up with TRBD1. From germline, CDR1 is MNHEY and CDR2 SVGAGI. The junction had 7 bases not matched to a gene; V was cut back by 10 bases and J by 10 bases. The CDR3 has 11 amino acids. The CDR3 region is CATLGGLEQFF. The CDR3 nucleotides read TGTGCCACATTAGGGGGCTTAGAGCAGTTCTTC.

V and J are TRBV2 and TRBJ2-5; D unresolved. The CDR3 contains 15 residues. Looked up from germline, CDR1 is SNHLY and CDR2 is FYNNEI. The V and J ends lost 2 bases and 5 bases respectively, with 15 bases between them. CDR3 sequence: CASSEHDLTGETQYF. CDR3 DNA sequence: TGTGCCAGCAGTGAACACGACTTGACCGGGGAGACCCAGTACTTC.

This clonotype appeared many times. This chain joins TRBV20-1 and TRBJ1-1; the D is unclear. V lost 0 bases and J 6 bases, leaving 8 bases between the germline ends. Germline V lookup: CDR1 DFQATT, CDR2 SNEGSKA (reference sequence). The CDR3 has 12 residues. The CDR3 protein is CSAREHRAEAFF. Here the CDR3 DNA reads TGCAGTGCTAGAGAACATAGGGCTGAAGCTTTCTTT.

CDR3 region: CASSSSVDKNYGYTF. The CDR3, as DNA: TGTGCCAGCAGCTCTTCCGTTGACAAAAACTATGGCTACACCTTC. This chain links TRBV11-3 with TRBJ1-2; D gene unclear. Trimming took off 4 bases at V and 2 bases at J, with 14 bases between the two ends. The germline gives CDR1 SGHNT, CDR2 YENEEA. The CDR3 covers 15 residues.